The T cell receptor beta chain described here comes from a study of T cell responses to AZD1222 COVID-19 vaccine. Note on this clone: Its matching antigen is unknown.

Study-wide results and caveats: With dominance at 160-218 and 743-854, vaccine-associated CD4 TCRs spanned spike.

Sequencing used immunoSEQ multiplex PCR; TCRdb keeps in-frame clones, though not all of them. The sample has about 180,000 clones; around 90% are singletons. CDR1 is LGHNA, CDR2 YSLEER, per germline. Trimming removed 1 base at V and 10 bases at J, with 5 bases between. The CDR3 sequence is 12 residues long. The sequence came from an adult in good health. The V and J genes are TRBV4-3 and TRBJ1-6, with no clear D. The sequencing here drew on peripheral blood, taken on day 0 of AZD1222 vaccination. CDR3 DNA: TGCGCCAGCAGCCAAGTTAGCTCACCCCTCCACTTT. It translates to CASSQVSSPLHF.